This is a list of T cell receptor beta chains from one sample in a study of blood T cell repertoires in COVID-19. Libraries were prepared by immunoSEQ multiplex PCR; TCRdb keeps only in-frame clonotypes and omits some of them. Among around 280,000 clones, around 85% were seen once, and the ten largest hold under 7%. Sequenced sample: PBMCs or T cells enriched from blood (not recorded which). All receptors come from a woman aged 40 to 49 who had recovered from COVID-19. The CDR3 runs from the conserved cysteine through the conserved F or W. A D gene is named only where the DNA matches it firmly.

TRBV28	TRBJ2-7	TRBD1	CASSLDRPPYEQYF
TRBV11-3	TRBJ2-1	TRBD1	CASSSRQGERNNEQFF
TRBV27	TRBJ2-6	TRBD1	CASSPTTGWAGANVLTF
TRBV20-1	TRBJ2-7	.	CSASQGSDEQYF
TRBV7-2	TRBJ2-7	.	CASSLGDRPYEQYF
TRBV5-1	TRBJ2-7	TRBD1	CASRKTGDEQYF
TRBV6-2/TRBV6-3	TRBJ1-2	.	CASSSPPGYTF
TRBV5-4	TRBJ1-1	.	CASSWGQAGTEAFF
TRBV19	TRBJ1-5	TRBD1	CASSIGTGGQPQHF
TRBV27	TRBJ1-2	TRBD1	CASSLSSGTGGRVEGYTF
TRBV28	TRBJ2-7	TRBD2	CASSPGTRGYEQYF
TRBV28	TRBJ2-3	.	CASGGAGPLWTDTQYF
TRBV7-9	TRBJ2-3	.	CASSRGGSDTQYF
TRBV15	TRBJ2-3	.	CATSSLRQRPTDTQYF
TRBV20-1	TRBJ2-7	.	CSARTESEQYF
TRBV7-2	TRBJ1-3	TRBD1	CASSLARTGDTGNTIYF
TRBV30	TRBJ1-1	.	CAWAWGLEAFF
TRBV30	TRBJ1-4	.	CAWSVLRSAGGWANEKLFF
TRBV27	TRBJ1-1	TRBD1	CASTHAGTGGTEAFF
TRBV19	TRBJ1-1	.	CASSEALTAEAFF
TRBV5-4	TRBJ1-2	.	CASSHPSLPYGYTF
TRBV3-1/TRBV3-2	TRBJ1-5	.	CASSQAFARPQHF
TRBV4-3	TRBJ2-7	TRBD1	CASGRDRAYEQYF
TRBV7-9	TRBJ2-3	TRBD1	CASSYSGTGQYF
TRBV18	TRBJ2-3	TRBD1	CASSPLYRGGNDTQYF
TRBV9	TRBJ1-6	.	CASSAREGRDSPLHF
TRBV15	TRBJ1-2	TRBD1	CATSPWGRDRVTNGYTF